This T cell receptor beta chain was profiled in a study of cytomegalovirus exposure and HLA in healthy donors. PCR primers comprised 60 Vbeta and 13 Jbeta primers. Assay used: immunoSEQ multiplex PCR; TCRdb lists only in-frame clones, some missing. The table has 200,000 or so clones, more than 65% seen once; the top ten hold around 4%. CDR3 size: 16 residues. The germline V gene encodes CDR1 ENHRY and CDR2 SYGVKD. With 10 bases removed from V and 0 bases from J, the gap between germline ends came to 19 bases. This TCR derives from a man between 50 and 59 years old in good health and CMV-seronegative. The rearrangement links TRBV10-3 to TRBJ1-3, with a tentative D call TRBD1 (6 bases). Sequencing was performed on PBMCs. The CDR3 is CATLQQGRSSGNTIYF. CDR3 DNA sequence: TGTGCCACCCTCCAACAGGGAAGGAGCTCTGGAAACACCATATATTTT.